This entry lists 6 T cell receptor beta chains sequenced from one sample in a study of shared clonotypes between healthy human individuals. Naive CD8 cells, CD45RO-negative and positively selected for CCR7, excluded terminally differentiated effector memory CD45RA+ cells. Here immunoSEQ multiplex PCR was the method, and the copy in TCRdb shows in-frame clones only, minus some. Seen here are 550,000 to 750,000 clones, around 95% observed once, and the top ten hold 0.11%. The sequenced material came from naive CD8+ T cells sorted from blood. The receptor set was obtained from a young woman in good health.

The V and J genes are TRBV7-9 and TRBJ2-3; D gene unclear. V was shortened by 5 bases and J by 1 base, with 13 bases between the two germline ends. The CDR3 contains 15 residues. The germline V gene encodes CDR1 SEHNR and CDR2 FQNEAQ (reference sequence). The CDR3 DNA reads TGTGCCAGCAGCCCTGGAAACCATCGCACAGATACGCAGTATTTT. Translated: CASSPGNHRTDTQYF.

This sequence joins TRBV6-6 and TRBJ2-7, with D unclear. Germline V gene sequence: CDR1 MNHNY, CDR2 SVGAGI (reference sequence). This CDR3 region has 11 residues. V was clipped by 5 bases and J by 7 bases, with 9 bases between them. Here the CDR3 reads CASSDGIEQYF. The CDR3 DNA is TGTGCCAGCAGTGATGGGATAGAGCAGTACTTC.

The V gene is TRBV27, the J gene TRBJ2-1, with a tentative D call TRBD2 (6 bases). V lost 4 bases and J 7 bases, leaving 11 bases between the germline ends. This CDR3 region has 13 residues. CDR1 and CDR2 from the germline V gene are MNHEY and SMNVEV (reference sequence). The DNA for the CDR3 is TGTGCCAGCAGTTACGGGAGTGGGAATGAGCAGTTCTTC. The encoded protein is CASSYGSGNEQFF.

The chain joins TRBV13 to TRBJ2-5, with 7 nucleotides matching TRBD1. V lost 4 bases, J lost 1 base, and 3 bases stayed unmatched. The V gene's germline CDR1 is PRHDT and CDR2 FYEKMQ (reference sequence). The CDR3 covers 14 residues. The CDR3 spells CASSSRQGQETQYF. Written as DNA, the CDR3 is TGTGCCAGCAGCTCCCGACAGGGCCAAGAGACCCAGTACTTC. The complete variable domain, with remaining parts taken from reference TRBV13 and TRBJ2-5, reads AAGVIQSPRHLIKEKRETATLKCYPIPRHDTVYWYQQGPGQDPQFLISFYEKMQSDKGSIPDRFSAQQFSDYHSELNMSSLELGDSALYFCASSSRQGQETQYFGPGTRLLVL.

The V call is TRBV4-1, the J call TRBJ2-1; 13 bases match TRBD2. This CDR3 region has 15 residues. Germline CDR1 reads MGHRA; CDR2 reads YSYEKL. V gave up 4 bases and J gave up 9 bases; unmatched junction bases: 6. The CDR3 DNA reads TGCGCCAGCAGCCGGACTAGCGGGAGTTTCTCTGAGCAGTTCTTC. Translation gives CASSRTSGSFSEQFF.

The V call is TRBV7-8, the J call TRBJ2-5; D uncertain. CDR3 length: 17 residues. Germline assignment: CDR1 SGHVS and CDR2 FQNEAQ. Between the trimmed V and J ends, which lost 1 base and 2 bases, there was a span of 17 bases. CDR3 amino acids: CASSLVVAVLQQETQYF. The CDR3 DNA sequence: TGTGCCAGCAGCTTAGTGGTAGCCGTCCTCCAACAAGAGACCCAGTACTTC.